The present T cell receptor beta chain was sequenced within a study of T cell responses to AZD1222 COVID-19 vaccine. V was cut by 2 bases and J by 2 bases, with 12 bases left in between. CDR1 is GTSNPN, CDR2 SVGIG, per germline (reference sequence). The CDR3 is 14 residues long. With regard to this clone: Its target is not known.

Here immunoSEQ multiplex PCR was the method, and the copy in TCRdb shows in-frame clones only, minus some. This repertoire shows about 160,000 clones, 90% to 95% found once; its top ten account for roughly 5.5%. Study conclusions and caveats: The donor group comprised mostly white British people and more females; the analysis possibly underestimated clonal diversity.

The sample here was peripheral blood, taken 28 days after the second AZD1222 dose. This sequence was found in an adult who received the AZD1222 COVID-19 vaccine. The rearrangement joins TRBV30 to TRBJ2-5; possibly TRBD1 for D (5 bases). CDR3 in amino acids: CAWSPVQGQETQYF. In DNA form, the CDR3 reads TGTGCCTGGAGTCCCGTTCAGGGTCAAGAGACCCAGTACTTC.